This TCR beta chain was captured by sequencing in a study of T cells in Graves' hyperthyroidism and ophthalmopathy. Patients between 18 and 65 years old had hyperthyroidism, newly diagnosed and lasting under 2 months. From 9 to 10 ml of fresh peripheral blood, PBMCs were isolated. The CDR3 is 14 amino acids. Germline CDR1 is MNHEY and CDR2 is SVGEGT. V gave up 5 bases and J gave up 0 bases; unmatched junction bases: 3. This clonotype has a count of ten or more. Its antigen is as yet unknown. General observations from the study: The majority of expanded thyroid clonotypes above 0.001 also appeared in blood. Stable hyperthyroidism was told apart from ophthalmopathy by a model built on 13 V-J features.

Regions amplified from RNA transcripts were the TCR beta CDR3 regions. The TCR CDR3 first-round RT-PCR relied on the HTBI primer set. TCRdb re-called the multiplex PCR reads with MiXCR, one entry per CDR3 protein. The data show around 290,000 distinct CDR3 sequences, 10% to 15% seen once. The receptor comes from a woman under 40 with Graves' hyperthyroidism that later progressed to Graves' ophthalmopathy. The specimen was blood. This rearrangement joins TRBV6-2 or TRBV6-3 to TRBJ2-7; the match to TRBD2 covers 8 bases. CDR3 nucleotides: TGTGCCAGCAGTCGTAGCGGGAACTCCTACGAGCAGTACTTC. As protein: CASSRSGNSYEQYF.